This T cell receptor (beta chain) appears in the sequencing data of a study of blood T cell repertoires in COVID-19 (dated by TCRdb to about 2020). Regarding the complete study: Collaborator samples came from the United States, Italy and Spain and covered acute and convalescent phases of COVID-19. The prospective study material was composed of cDNA or gDNA derived from T cells, B-cell-depleted T cells, or PBMCs. The dataset comprised deeply sampled blood TCRbeta repertoires from subjects exposed to, actively infected with, or recovered from COVID-19. HLA class I and class II types, where available, came from metadata supplied by the sample provider rather than from assay-based typing. The repertoires were released in a freely available public database meant as a resource for research on the immune response to SARS-CoV-2. Samples came from the ongoing ImmuneRACE study (first 160 participants) plus 1,254 subjects from 6 global collaborators. Nearly every sample came with metadata listing a de-identified subject ID, COVID-19 status, age in years and sex. What the study reported, not specific to this receptor: The amount of clinical and demographic metadata varied by source and participant and was provided uncurated.

TCRbeta CDR3 regions were amplified from genomic DNA by means of the immunoSEQ Assay, a bias-controlled multiplex PCR. In the paper's pipeline: The number of nucleated cells in each sample was estimated from the amplification of reference gene primers within the assay. Sequence reads were collapsed and filtered to measure the absolute abundance of every unique TCRbeta CDR3 rearrangement. Productive Simpson clonality was computed per sample as the square root of Simpson's diversity index over productive rearrangements. TCRdb took over this immuneACCESS table, retaining in-frame rearrangements with V and J assigned. Such tables are incomplete; in checked studies, under half of the missing clones stem from an unresolved V gene, and the remainder is unexplained. The V and J calls and clone size come from that table; D and trimming were worked out from the DNA. Across this sample there are over 200,000 clones, with 83% seen only once. Clones ranked in the top ten supply 2% to 3% of the sample.

In its sample, this clone was seen once. Its antigen has not been determined. Per-base quality was not reported, and no clone a single base away is much larger than it. Counted from cysteine to phenylalanine, this CDR3 has 13 amino acids. The retained sequence is limited to the CDR3, 39 bases, with the frame set at the first base. V is clipped by 6 bases and J by 2 bases, and the sequence between their germline boundaries is 14 bases long. The germline V gene (reference sequence) specifies GTSNPN as CDR1 and SVGIG as CDR2. Collaborating institutions collected whole blood in K2EDTA tubes following their own protocols. Collaborator samples were shipped for TCRbeta analysis as frozen whole blood, isolated PBMCs, or DNA extracted from either sample type.

Sequenced: peripheral blood. The clonotype was recovered from a woman aged 40 to 50 with active or convalescent COVID-19. The chain is assembled from TRBV30 and TRBJ2-7; no D gene call is confident. At the DNA level, the sequence is TGTGCCTGTCAGATCAACCCCCCCTACGAGCAGTACTTC. Its translation is CACQINPPYEQYF.